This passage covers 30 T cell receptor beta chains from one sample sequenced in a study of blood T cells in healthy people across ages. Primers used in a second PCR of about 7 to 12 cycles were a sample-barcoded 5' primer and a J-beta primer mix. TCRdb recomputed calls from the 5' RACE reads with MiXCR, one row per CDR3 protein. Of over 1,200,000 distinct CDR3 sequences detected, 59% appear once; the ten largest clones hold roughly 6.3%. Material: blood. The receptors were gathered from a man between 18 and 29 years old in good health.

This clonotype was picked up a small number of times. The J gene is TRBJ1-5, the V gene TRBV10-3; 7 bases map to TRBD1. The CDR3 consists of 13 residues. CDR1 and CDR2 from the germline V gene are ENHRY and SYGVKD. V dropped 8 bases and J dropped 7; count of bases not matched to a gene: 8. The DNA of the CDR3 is TGTGCCATCGCGGGGGCAGGGGGGCAGCCCCAGCATTTT. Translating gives CAIAGAGGQPQHF.

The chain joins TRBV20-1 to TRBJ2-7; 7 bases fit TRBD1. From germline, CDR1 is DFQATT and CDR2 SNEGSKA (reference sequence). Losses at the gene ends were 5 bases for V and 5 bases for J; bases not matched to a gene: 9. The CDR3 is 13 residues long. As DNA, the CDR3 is TGCAGTGCTCCAGGGACAGATTTGGACGAGCAGTACTTC. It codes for CSAPGTDLDEQYF.

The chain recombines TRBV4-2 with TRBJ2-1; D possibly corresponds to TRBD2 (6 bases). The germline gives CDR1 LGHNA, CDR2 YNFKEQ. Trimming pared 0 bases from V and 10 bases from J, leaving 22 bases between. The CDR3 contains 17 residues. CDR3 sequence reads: CASSQEGLATPSGEQFF. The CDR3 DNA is TGTGCCAGCAGCCAAGAGGGACTCGCGACCCCCTCGGGGGAGCAGTTCTTC.

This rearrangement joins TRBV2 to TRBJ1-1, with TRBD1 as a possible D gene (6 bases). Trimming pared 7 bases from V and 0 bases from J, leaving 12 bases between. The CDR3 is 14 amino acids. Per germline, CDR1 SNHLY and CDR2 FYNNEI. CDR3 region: CASMPDSVNTEAFF. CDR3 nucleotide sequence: TGTGCCAGCATGCCGGACAGTGTGAACACTGAAGCTTTCTTT. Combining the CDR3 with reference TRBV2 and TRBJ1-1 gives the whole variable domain EPEVTQTPSHQVTQMGQEVILRCVPISNHLYFYWYRQILGQKVEFLVSFYNNEISEKSEIFDDQFSVERPDGSNFTLKIRSTKLEDSAMYFCASMPDSVNTEAFFGQGTRLTVV.

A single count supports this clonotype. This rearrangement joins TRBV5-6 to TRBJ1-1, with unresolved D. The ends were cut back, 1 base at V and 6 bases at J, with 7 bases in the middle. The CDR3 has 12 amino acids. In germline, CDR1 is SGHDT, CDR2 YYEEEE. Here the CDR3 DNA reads TGTGCCAGCAGCTTGCACCTGGCTGAAGCTTTCTTT. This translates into CASSLHLAEAFF.

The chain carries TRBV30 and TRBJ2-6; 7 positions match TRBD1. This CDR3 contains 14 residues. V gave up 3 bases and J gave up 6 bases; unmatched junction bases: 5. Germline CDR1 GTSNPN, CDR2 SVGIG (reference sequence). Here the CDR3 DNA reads TGTGCCTGGAGGGGACAGCTCGTGGCCAACGTCCTGACTTTC. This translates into CAWRGQLVANVLTF.

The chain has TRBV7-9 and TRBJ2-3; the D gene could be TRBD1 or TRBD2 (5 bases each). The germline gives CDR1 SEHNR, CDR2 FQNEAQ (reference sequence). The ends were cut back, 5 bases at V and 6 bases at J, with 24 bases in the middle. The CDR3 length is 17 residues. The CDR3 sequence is CASSPRRAGARLDTQYF. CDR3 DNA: TGTGCCAGCAGCCCGCGAAGGGCCGGGGCTAGGTTGGATACGCAGTATTTT.

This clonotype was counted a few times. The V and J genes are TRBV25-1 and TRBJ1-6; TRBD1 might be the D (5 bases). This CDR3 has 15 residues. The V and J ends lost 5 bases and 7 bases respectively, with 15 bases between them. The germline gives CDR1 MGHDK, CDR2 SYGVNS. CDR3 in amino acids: CASSPWGRTNSPLHF. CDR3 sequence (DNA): TGTGCCAGCAGTCCTTGGGGACGGACCAATTCACCCCTCCACTTT. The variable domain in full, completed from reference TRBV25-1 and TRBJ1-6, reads EADIYQTPRYLVIGTGKKITLECSQTMGHDKMYWYQQDPGMELHLIHYSYGVNSTEKGDLSSESTVSRIRTEHFPLTLESARPSHTSQYLCASSPWGRTNSPLHFGNGTRLTVT.

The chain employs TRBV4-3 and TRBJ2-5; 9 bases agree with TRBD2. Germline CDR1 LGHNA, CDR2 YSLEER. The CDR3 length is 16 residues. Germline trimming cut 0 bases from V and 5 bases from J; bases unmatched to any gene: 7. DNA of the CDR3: TGCGCCAGCAGCCAAGATTCGCTAGCGGGGTTCGAGACCCAGTACTTC. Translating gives CASSQDSLAGFETQYF.

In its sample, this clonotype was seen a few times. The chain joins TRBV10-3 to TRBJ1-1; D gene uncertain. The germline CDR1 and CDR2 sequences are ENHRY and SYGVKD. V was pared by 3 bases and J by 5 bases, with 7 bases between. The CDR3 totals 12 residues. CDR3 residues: CAISDSSTEAFF. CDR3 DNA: TGTGCCATCAGTGACAGTTCGACTGAAGCTTTCTTT.

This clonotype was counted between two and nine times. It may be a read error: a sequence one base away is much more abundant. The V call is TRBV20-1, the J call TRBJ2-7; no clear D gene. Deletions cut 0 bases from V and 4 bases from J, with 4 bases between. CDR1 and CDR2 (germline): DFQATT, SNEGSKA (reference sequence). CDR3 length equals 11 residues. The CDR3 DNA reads TGCAGTGCTAGAGATGAGTACGAGCAGTACTTC. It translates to CSARDEYEQYF.

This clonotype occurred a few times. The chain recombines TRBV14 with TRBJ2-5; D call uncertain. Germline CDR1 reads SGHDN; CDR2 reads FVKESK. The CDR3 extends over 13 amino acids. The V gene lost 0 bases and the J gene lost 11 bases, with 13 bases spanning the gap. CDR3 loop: CASSQDILVRQYF. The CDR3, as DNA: TGTGCCAGCAGCCAAGATATTCTGGTGAGGCAGTACTTC.

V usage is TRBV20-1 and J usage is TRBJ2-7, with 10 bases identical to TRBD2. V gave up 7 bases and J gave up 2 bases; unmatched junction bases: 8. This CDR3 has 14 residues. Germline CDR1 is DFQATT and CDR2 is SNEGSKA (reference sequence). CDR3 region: CSGLAGAHTYEQYF. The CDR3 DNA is TGCAGTGGCCTAGCGGGGGCGCACACCTACGAGCAGTACTTC.

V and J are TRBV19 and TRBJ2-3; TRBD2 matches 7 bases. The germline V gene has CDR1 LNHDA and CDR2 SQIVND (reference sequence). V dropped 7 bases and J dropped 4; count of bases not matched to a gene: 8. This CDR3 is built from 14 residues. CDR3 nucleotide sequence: TGTGCCAGTACCAGTAGCGGGTTCCCAGATACGCAGTATTTT. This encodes CASTSSGFPDTQYF.

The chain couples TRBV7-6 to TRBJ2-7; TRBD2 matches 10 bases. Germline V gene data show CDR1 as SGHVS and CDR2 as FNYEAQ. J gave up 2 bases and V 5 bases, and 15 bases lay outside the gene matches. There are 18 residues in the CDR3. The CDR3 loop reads CASSPMASGSPSPYEQYF. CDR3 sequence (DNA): TGTGCCAGCAGCCCTATGGCTAGCGGGAGTCCCTCCCCCTACGAGCAGTACTTC.

CDR3 coding DNA: TGCAGCGTGGCCACGGGACAGGGAGGCTATGGCTACACCTTC. Protein sequence: CSVATGQGGYGYTF. The chain employs TRBV29-1 and TRBJ1-2, with TRBD1 matching over 9 bases. Germline V gene data show CDR1 as SQVTM and CDR2 as ANQGSEA. Trimming removed 6 bases from V and 4 bases from J; junction bases left unmatched: 9. The CDR3 is 14 residues long.

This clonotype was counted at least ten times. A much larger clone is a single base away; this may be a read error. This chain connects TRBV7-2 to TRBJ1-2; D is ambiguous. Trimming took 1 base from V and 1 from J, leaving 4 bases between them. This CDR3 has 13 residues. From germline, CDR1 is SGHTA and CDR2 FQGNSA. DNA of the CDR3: TGTGCCAGCAGCTTAGACAGTAACTATGGCTACACCTTC. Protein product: CASSLDSNYGYTF.

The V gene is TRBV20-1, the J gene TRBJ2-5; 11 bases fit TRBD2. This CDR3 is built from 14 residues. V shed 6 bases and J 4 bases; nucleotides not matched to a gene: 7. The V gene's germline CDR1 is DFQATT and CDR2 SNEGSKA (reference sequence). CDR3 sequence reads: CSAHLAGGGETQYF. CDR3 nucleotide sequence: TGCAGTGCGCATCTAGCGGGGGGTGGAGAGACCCAGTACTTC.

The CDR3 reads CASSFPGQFYGYTF. CDR3 DNA: TGTGCCAGCAGCTTTCCGGGACAGTTTTATGGCTACACCTTC. The V gene is TRBV5-6, the J gene TRBJ1-2, with 7 bases matching TRBD1. The CDR3 is 14 residues long. J lost 5 bases, V lost 2 bases, and 6 bases had no gene match. Per the germline V gene, CDR1 is SGHDT and CDR2 is YYEEEE.

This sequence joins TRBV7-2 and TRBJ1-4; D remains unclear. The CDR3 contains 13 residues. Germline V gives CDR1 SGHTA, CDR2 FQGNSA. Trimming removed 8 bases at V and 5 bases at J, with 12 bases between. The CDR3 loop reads CASAGRTNEKLFF. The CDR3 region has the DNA TGTGCCAGCGCAGGACGGACCAATGAAAAACTGTTTTTT.

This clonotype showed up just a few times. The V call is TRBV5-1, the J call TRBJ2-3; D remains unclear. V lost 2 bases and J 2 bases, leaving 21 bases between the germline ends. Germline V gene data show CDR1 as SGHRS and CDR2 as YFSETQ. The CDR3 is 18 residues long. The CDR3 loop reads CASSFIRGVGSTTDTQYF. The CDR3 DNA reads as TGCGCCAGCAGCTTCATCAGAGGCGTAGGAAGTACCACAGATACGCAGTATTTT.

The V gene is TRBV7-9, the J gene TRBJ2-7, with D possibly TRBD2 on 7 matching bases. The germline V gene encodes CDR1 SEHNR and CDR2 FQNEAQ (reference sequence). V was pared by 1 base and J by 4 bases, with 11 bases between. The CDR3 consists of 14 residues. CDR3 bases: TGTGCCAGCAGCTTAGGGCGGGGGCAGTACGAGCAGTACTTC. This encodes CASSLGRGQYEQYF.

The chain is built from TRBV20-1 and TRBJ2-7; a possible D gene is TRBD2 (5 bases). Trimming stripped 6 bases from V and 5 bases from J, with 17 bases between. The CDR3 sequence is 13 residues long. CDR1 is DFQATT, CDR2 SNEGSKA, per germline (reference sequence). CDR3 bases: TGCAGTGCGAGGGATGGACCGGGCGACGAGCAGTACTTC. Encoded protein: CSARDGPGDEQYF.

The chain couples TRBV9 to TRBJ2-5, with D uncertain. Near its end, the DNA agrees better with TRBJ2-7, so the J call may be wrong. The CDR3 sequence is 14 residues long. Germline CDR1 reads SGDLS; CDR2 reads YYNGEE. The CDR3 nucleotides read TGTGCCAGCTCCGGCGGAACGGGTCCCTACGAGCAGTACTTC. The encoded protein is CASSGGTGPYEQYF.

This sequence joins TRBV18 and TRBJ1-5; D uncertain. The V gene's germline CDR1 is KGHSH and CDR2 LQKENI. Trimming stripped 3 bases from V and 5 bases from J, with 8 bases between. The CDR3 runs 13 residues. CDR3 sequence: CASSPHHDQPQHF. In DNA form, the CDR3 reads TGTGCCAGCTCACCCCATCATGATCAGCCCCAGCATTTT.

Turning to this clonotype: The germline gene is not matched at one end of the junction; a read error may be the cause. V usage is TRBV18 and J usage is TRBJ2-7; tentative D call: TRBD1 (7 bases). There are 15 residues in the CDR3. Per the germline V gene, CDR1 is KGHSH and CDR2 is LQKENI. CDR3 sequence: CTSSPQTGRSYEQYF. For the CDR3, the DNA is TGTACCAGCTCACCACAGACAGGGAGGTCCTACGAGCAGTACTTC.

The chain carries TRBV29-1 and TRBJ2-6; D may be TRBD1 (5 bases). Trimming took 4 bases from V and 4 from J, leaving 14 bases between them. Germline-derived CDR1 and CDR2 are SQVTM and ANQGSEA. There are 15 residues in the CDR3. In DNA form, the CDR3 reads TGCAGCGTTGTGGGTCAGGGTCAGGGGGCCAACGTCCTGACTTTC. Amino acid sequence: CSVVGQGQGANVLTF.

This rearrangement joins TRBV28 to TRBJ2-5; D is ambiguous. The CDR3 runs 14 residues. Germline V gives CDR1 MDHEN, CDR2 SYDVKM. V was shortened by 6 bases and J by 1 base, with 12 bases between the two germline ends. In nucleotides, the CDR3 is TGTGCCAGCAGGAATAGTCTACCCCAAGAGACCCAGTACTTC. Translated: CASRNSLPQETQYF.

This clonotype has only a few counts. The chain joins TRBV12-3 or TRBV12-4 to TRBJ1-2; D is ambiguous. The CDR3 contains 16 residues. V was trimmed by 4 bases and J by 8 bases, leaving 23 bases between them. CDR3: CASSSVYRVAGLGYTF. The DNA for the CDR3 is TGTGCCAGCAGTTCCGTCTACCGGGTAGCGGGTCTCGGCTACACCTTC.

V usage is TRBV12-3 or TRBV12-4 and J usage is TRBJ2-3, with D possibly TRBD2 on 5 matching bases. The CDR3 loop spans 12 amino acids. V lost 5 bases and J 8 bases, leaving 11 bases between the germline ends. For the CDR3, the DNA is TGTGCCAGCAGTCCTGGAGCGGTTACGCAGTATTTT. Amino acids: CASSPGAVTQYF.